The 25 T cell receptor beta chains below all came from one sample that was sequenced in a study of T-cell reconstitution after alpha-beta-depleted transplantation in children. Library preparation (for TCRbeta) was performed with unique molecular identifiers. One entry per CDR3 protein, called by TCRdb with MiXCR from the PCR reads. The profile shows about 980,000 distinct CDR3 sequences, 25% to 35% of them singletons. Sequencing used PBMCs, mostly from graft donor cells, obtained 360 days after TCRalphabeta/CD19-depleted stem cell transplant. These TCRs come from a boy in the first two years of life who had a stem cell transplant for SCID, so the T cells may come from the graft donor.

This clonotype has only a few counts. This chain connects TRBV12-3 or TRBV12-4 to TRBJ2-7; D tentatively fits TRBD1 or TRBD2 (6 bases each). The ends were cut back, 1 base at V and 3 bases at J, with 13 bases in the middle. There are 15 residues in the CDR3. The CDR3 loop reads CASSLGGGPYYEQYF. The CDR3 nucleotides read TGTGCCAGCAGTTTAGGAGGGGGGCCATACTACGAGCAGTACTTC.

The V and J genes are TRBV12-5 and TRBJ2-7; TRBD1 aligns across 9 bases. This CDR3 spans 13 amino acids. Germline V gene data show CDR1 as LGHNT and CDR2 as FRNRAP. J was trimmed by 2 bases and V by 5 bases; bases with no gene match: 1. The CDR3 is CASGGQGTYEQYF. For the CDR3, the DNA is TGTGCTAGTGGTGGACAGGGGACCTACGAGCAGTACTTC.

This clonotype has just a few counts. V usage is TRBV7-2 and J usage is TRBJ2-1; tentative D call: TRBD2 (6 bases). V shed 1 base and J shed 0 bases, with 16 bases lying between them. The germline V gene encodes CDR1 SGHTA and CDR2 FQGNSA. The CDR3 sequence is 18 residues long. CDR3 sequence: CASSLVAGPSSSYNEQFF. In DNA, the CDR3 is TGTGCCAGCAGCTTAGTCGCGGGGCCTTCAAGCTCCTACAATGAGCAGTTCTTC.

This clonotype was observed a few times. The chain carries TRBV2 and TRBJ1-5; D call uncertain. CDR3 length: 14 amino acids. Germline V gene lookup returns CDR1 SNHLY and CDR2 FYNNEI. V lost 8 bases to trimming and J lost 5 bases, with 16 bases between them. In nucleotides, the CDR3 is TGTGCCAGCTCCGGTGGAGTATTCCATCAGCCCCAGCATTTT. Amino acid sequence: CASSGGVFHQPQHF.

The CDR3 region is CAISEPRGAMFVDTQYF. Here the CDR3 DNA reads TGTGCCATCAGTGAACCCCGAGGGGCCATGTTCGTAGATACGCAGTATTTT. The chain links TRBV10-3 to TRBJ2-3; tentatively, D is TRBD1 or TRBD2 (5 bases each). The CDR3 extends over 17 amino acids. V shed 3 bases and J shed 5 bases, with 21 bases lying between them. The germline V gene encodes CDR1 ENHRY and CDR2 SYGVKD.

The chain combines TRBV18 with TRBJ1-1, with TRBD1 as a possible D gene (6 bases). CDR1 and CDR2 (germline): KGHSH, LQKENI. This CDR3 has 14 amino acids. V lost 5 bases to trimming and J lost 2 bases, with 12 bases between them. CDR3: CASSARTVNTEAFF. The CDR3 nucleotides are TGTGCCAGCTCAGCGAGGACAGTTAACACTGAAGCTTTCTTT.

This chain joins TRBV15 and TRBJ2-1; D gene unclear. Germline lookup yields CDR1 LNHNV and CDR2 YYDKDF (reference sequence). V was shortened by 1 base and J by 8 bases, with 3 bases between the two germline ends. The CDR3 totals 11 residues. The CDR3 DNA is TGTGCCACCAGCAGAGGATATGAGCAGTTCTTC. It codes for CATSRGYEQFF.

This clonotype was counted a few times. The chain carries TRBV5-1 and TRBJ2-3, with 13 bases fitting TRBD2. V was clipped by 4 bases and J by 2 bases; unmatched bases: 4. CDR1 is SGHRS and CDR2 is YFSETQ in the germline V gene. The CDR3 sequence is 16 residues long. The CDR3 DNA reads as TGCGCCAGCAGCCATGGGACTAGCGGGAACACAGATACGCAGTATTTT. Protein sequence: CASSHGTSGNTDTQYF.

The gene calls are TRBV20-1 and TRBJ2-5, with 12 bases fitting TRBD2. The germline V gene has CDR1 DFQATT and CDR2 SNEGSKA (reference sequence). The CDR3 runs 14 residues. The V and J ends lost 6 bases and 5 bases, in that order; junction bases with no gene match: 7. The CDR3 spells CSAQRTSGAETQYF. As DNA, the CDR3 is TGCAGTGCCCAAAGGACTAGCGGGGCTGAGACCCAGTACTTC.

This chain connects TRBV5-1 to TRBJ1-1; no definite D call. Germline V gene sequence: CDR1 SGHRS, CDR2 YFSETQ. This CDR3 region has 14 residues. Trimming left V 3 bases short and J 0 bases short, with 9 bases between. The CDR3 DNA reads as TGCGCCAGCAGCTCCACCGTAGTGAACACTGAAGCTTTCTTT. This encodes CASSSTVVNTEAFF.

This clonotype was seen only a few times. V and J are TRBV12-3 or TRBV12-4 and TRBJ2-7; TRBD1 might be the D (6 bases). V was cut by 3 bases and J by 2 bases, with 11 bases left in between. There are 14 residues in the CDR3. The CDR3 region has the DNA TGTGCCAGCAGTTTCAGGACAGAGACCTACGAGCAGTACTTC. Its translation is CASSFRTETYEQYF.

The chain uses TRBV6-5 and TRBJ2-2; weak D call: TRBD2 (6 bases). This CDR3 comprises 14 residues. Germline loops: CDR1 MNHEY, CDR2 SVGAGI. Between the trimmed V and J ends, which lost 0 bases and 6 bases, there was a span of 8 bases. The CDR3 loop reads CASSYSTGAGELFF. CDR3 bases: TGTGCCAGCAGTTACTCTACGGGGGCCGGGGAGCTGTTTTTT.

This chain joins TRBV29-1 and TRBJ2-7; maybe TRBD1 (7 bases). This CDR3 spans 13 amino acids. Trimming left V 5 bases short and J 5 bases short, with 16 bases between. The germline CDR1 and CDR2 sequences are SQVTM and ANQGSEA. CDR3 nucleotide sequence: TGCAGCGTTAAGGGCAGGGGGGTCCACGAGCAGTACTTC. It codes for CSVKGRGVHEQYF.

The DNA of the CDR3 is TGCGCCAGCAGCCAAGATGGGCCAGGGCAGTTCTTC. Residues: CASSQDGPGQFF. The chain has TRBV4-1 and TRBJ2-1; no reliable D call. Looked up from germline, CDR1 is MGHRA and CDR2 is YSYEKL. The CDR3 extends over 12 amino acids. V shed 0 bases and J shed 12 bases, with 9 bases lying between them.

This clonotype occurred many times. This chain connects TRBV9 to TRBJ1-1; D may be TRBD1 (5 bases). The germline V gene has CDR1 SGDLS and CDR2 YYNGEE. The CDR3 consists of 14 residues. Trimming removed 3 bases at V and 0 bases at J, with 9 bases between. The CDR3 bases are TGTGCCAGCAGCGGACAGCCCATGAACACTGAAGCTTTCTTT. Amino acid sequence: CASSGQPMNTEAFF. The full variable domain, rest sourced from reference TRBV9 and TRBJ1-1, is DSGVTQTPKHLITATGQRVTLRCSPRSGDLSVYWYQQSLDQGLQFLIQYYNGEERAKGNILERFSAQQFPDLHSELNLSSLELGDSALYFCASSGQPMNTEAFFGQGTRLTVV.

The genes are TRBV5-1 and TRBJ2-7; D is unclear. The CDR3 runs to 11 residues. The germline CDR1 and CDR2 sequences are SGHRS and YFSETQ. The V and J ends lost 5 bases and 6 bases respectively, with 9 bases between them. The CDR3 bases are TGCGCCAGCAGGGCCACCGGCGAGCAGTACTTC. Protein sequence: CASRATGEQYF.

J is TRBJ2-7 and V is TRBV28; the D gene could be TRBD1 or TRBD2 (5 bases each). The germline V and J ends were trimmed by 1 base and 5 bases, with 21 bases remaining between them. This CDR3 contains 17 residues. Germline V gives CDR1 MDHEN, CDR2 SYDVKM. The DNA for the CDR3 is TGTGCCAGCAGTTTATCGGGGTGGGGACGTTCGCTCAACGAGCAGTACTTC. Its protein product is CASSLSGWGRSLNEQYF.

This rearrangement joins TRBV20-1 to TRBJ1-3; 7 nucleotides match TRBD1. The germline V gene has CDR1 DFQATT and CDR2 SNEGSKA (reference sequence). The length of the CDR3 is 16 residues. The V and J ends lost 0 bases and 0 bases, in that order; junction bases with no gene match: 5. The CDR3 sequence is CSARDTGDSSGNTIYF. In DNA, the CDR3 is TGCAGTGCTAGAGATACAGGGGACAGCTCTGGAAACACCATATATTTT.

This rearrangement joins TRBV12-3 or TRBV12-4 to TRBJ2-7; D is unclear. Trimming took 2 bases from V and 12 from J, leaving 20 bases between them. There are 14 residues in the CDR3. CDR3 sequence (DNA): TGTGCCAGCAGTTTATCGACGTCGTTAGGCAGAGCGTACTTC. Translated: CASSLSTSLGRAYF.

The chain links TRBV5-1 to TRBJ2-2, with D tentatively TRBD2 (5 bases). This CDR3 region has 17 residues. CDR1 and CDR2 (germline): SGHRS, YFSETQ. V was clipped by 1 base and J by 4 bases, with 17 bases between them. The CDR3 DNA is TGCGCCAGCAGCTTGAGCCCGCCGGGAAGTCGCACCGGGGAGCTGTTTTTT. Residues: CASSLSPPGSRTGELFF.

This clonotype occurred many times. This chain joins TRBV12-3 or TRBV12-4 and TRBJ1-3; D remains ambiguous. The CDR3 contains 14 residues. Trimming took off 3 bases at V and 0 bases at J, with 6 bases between the two ends. The CDR3 loop is CASSFANSGNTIYF. The CDR3 DNA reads as TGTGCCAGCAGTTTCGCCAACTCTGGAAACACCATATATTTT.

This clonotype was recorded many times. The chain joins TRBV6-5 to TRBJ2-5, with D uncertain. This CDR3 is built from 11 residues. Germline CDR1 is MNHEY and CDR2 is SVGAGI. V was clipped by 0 bases and J by 10 bases, with 6 bases between them. The DNA of the CDR3 is TGTGCCAGCAGTTACTCCAATCTCCAGTACTTC. Protein: CASSYSNLQYF.

With respect to this clonotype: A read error may produce the germline difference seen at one junction end. This rearrangement joins TRBV28 to TRBJ1-5; TRBD1 matches 8 bases. Germline V gives CDR1 MDHEN, CDR2 SYDVKM. The CDR3 length is 16 residues. CDR3 sequence: CPSSPQGAGSNQPQHF. CDR3 DNA: TGTCCCAGCAGTCCGCAGGGGGCGGGGAGCAATCAGCCCCAGCATTTT.

The chain recombines TRBV7-7 with TRBJ2-5; D gene uncertain. Germline V gives CDR1 SSHAT, CDR2 FNYEAQ (reference sequence). Trimming took 6 bases from V and 0 from J, leaving 8 bases between them. CDR3 length: 13 amino acids. The DNA for the CDR3 is TGTGCCAGCAGATCTGGGGACCAAGAGACCCAGTACTTC. This encodes CASRSGDQETQYF.

This chain connects TRBV5-5 to TRBJ1-4, with D unclear. Trimming stripped 0 bases from V and 2 bases from J, with 5 bases between. The CDR3 covers 14 residues. The germline CDR1 and CDR2 sequences are SGHKS and YYEKEE (reference sequence). CDR3 loop: CASSLEPTNEKLFF. The CDR3 nucleotides are TGTGCCAGCAGCTTGGAACCTACTAATGAAAAACTGTTTTTT.